The 12 T cell receptor beta chains below were found in one sample sequenced in a study of brain T cells in children with intractable seizures. The repertoire was sequenced with immunoSEQ multiplex PCR; TCRdb's copy has only in-frame clones and lacks some. This sample has several thousand clones, with less than 80% found just once. Only cases whose brain tissue showed the highest T cell transcript signatures were sequenced. The sequences come from resected brain tissue, collected at surgery. The receptors here all came from a girl aged 2 to 9 with tuberous sclerosis and intractable seizures.

This chain links TRBV5-1 with TRBJ1-5; D is undetermined. This CDR3 has 13 amino acids. V lost 4 bases and J lost 4, with 9 bases in between. Per germline, CDR1 SGHRS and CDR2 YFSETQ. The CDR3 sequence is CASSPGVNQPQHF. In DNA form, the CDR3 reads TGCGCCAGCAGCCCCGGGGTGAATCAGCCCCAGCATTTT.

This clone turned up a few times. J is TRBJ1-2 and V is TRBV4-1; 10 bases match TRBD1. Germline CDR1 reads MGHRA; CDR2 reads YSYEKL. The CDR3 length is 13 residues. J was trimmed by 7 bases and V by 4 bases; bases with no gene match: 3. CDR3: CASSRDRGAGYTF. CDR3 coding DNA: TGCGCCAGCAGCCGGGACAGGGGAGCTGGCTACACCTTC.

Only a few counts were recorded for this clone. The rearrangement links TRBV5-4 to TRBJ2-3; 8 nucleotides match TRBD2. This CDR3 is built from 16 residues. Germline V CDR1 and CDR2: SGHNT, YYREEE (reference sequence). J was trimmed by 2 bases and V by 0 bases; bases with no gene match: 5. This CDR3 reads CASSLVGGGPTDTQYF. DNA for the CDR3: TGTGCCAGCAGCTTGGTAGGCGGGGGGCCCACAGATACGCAGTATTTT.

The rearrangement uses TRBV7-9 and TRBJ1-2, with a possible D match to TRBD1 (6 bases). Deletions cut 5 bases from V and 4 bases from J, with 14 bases between. CDR3 length: 14 residues. Germline loops: CDR1 SEHNR, CDR2 FQNEAQ (reference sequence). The CDR3, as DNA: TGTGCCAGCAGCCCGCCGGACAGATCCTATGGCTACACCTTC. This encodes CASSPPDRSYGYTF.

This clone was observed once. V is TRBV18 and J is TRBJ1-4, with D hard to call. The CDR3 runs 13 residues. V was shortened by 5 bases and J by 6 bases, with 10 bases between the two germline ends. Germline-derived CDR1 and CDR2 are KGHSH and LQKENI. CDR3 coding DNA: TGTGCCAGCTCATCAGGAGCAGATGAAAAACTGTTTTTT. This sequence encodes CASSSGADEKLFF.

This sequence joins TRBV6-5 and TRBJ1-5, with TRBD1 matching 9 bases. Germline values: CDR1 MNHEY, CDR2 SVGAGI. The CDR3 contains 14 residues. With V trimmed by 6 bases and J by 3 bases, 3 bases remained unmatched. CDR3 nucleotide sequence: TGTGCCAGCAGGCGGACAGGGGACAATCAGCCCCAGCATTTT. Translation: CASRRTGDNQPQHF.

Sample share makes this clone medium-sized. The rearrangement links TRBV10-2 to TRBJ2-5; the match to TRBD1 covers 10 bases. The V gene end was trimmed by 6 bases and the J gene end by 3 bases; junction bases not matched to a gene: 10. Germline V CDR1 and CDR2: WSHSY, SAAADI. This CDR3 is built from 16 residues. Written as DNA, the CDR3 is TGCGCCAGCAGCGACGACAGGGGGCGAGGAAAAGAGACCCAGTACTTC. As protein: CASSDDRGRGKETQYF.

The genes are TRBV4-1 and TRBJ1-1, with D unresolved. This CDR3 contains 15 residues. The germline CDR1 and CDR2 sequences are MGHRA and YSYEKL. The V and J ends lost 1 base and 4 bases respectively, with 13 bases between them. The CDR3, as DNA: TGCGCCAGCAGCCAAGGCCATGGGGAGGGCACTGAAGCTTTCTTT. It encodes CASSQGHGEGTEAFF.

This clone was detected only a few times. The chain has TRBV5-1 and TRBJ1-1; tentative D call: TRBD1 (5 bases). The CDR3 runs to 15 residues. Between the trimmed V and J ends, which lost 0 bases and 6 bases, there was a span of 15 bases. Germline CDR1 reads SGHRS; CDR2 reads YFSETQ. The CDR3 sequence is CASSLGQGDRAEAFF. In nucleotides, the CDR3 is TGCGCCAGCAGCTTGGGGCAGGGAGATAGGGCTGAAGCTTTCTTT. The full variable domain, rest sourced from reference TRBV5-1 and TRBJ1-1, is KAGVTQTPRYLIKTRGQQVTLSCSPISGHRSVSWYQQTPGQGLQFLFEYFSETQRNKGNFPGRFSGRQFSNSRSEMNVSTLELGDSALYLCASSLGQGDRAEAFFGQGTRLTVV.

The chain is built from TRBV3-1 (or the pseudogene TRBV3-2) and TRBJ2-3; unclear D gene. The CDR3 spans 14 residues. Trimming stripped 1 base from V and 2 bases from J, with 7 bases between. Germline loops: CDR1 LGHDT, CDR2 YNNKEL (reference sequence). CDR3 DNA sequence: TGTGCCAGCAGCCAAGGTCGGTCCACAGATACGCAGTATTTT. Residues: CASSQGRSTDTQYF.

This rearrangement joins TRBV24-1 to TRBJ2-1; 9 bases agree with TRBD2. Germline V gene data show CDR1 as KGHDR and CDR2 as SFDVKD. The CDR3 is made up of 18 amino acids. J was trimmed by 7 bases and V by 3 bases; bases with no gene match: 15. CDR3 coding DNA: TGTGCCACCAGTGATCCTCCGGGGCGCGGGGGGGGCCGGAATGAGCAGTTCTTC. Translated: CATSDPPGRGGGRNEQFF.

The CDR3 protein is CASSLGQGANTEAFF. CDR3 nucleotides: TGTGCCAGCAGCTTAGGTCAGGGGGCGAACACTGAAGCTTTCTTT. This chain uses TRBV7-6 with TRBJ1-1, with TRBD1 matching over 8 bases. The germline CDR1 and CDR2 sequences are SGHVS and FNYEAQ. CDR3 length: 15 residues. V lost 1 base and J lost 1; bases outside the gene matches: 2.